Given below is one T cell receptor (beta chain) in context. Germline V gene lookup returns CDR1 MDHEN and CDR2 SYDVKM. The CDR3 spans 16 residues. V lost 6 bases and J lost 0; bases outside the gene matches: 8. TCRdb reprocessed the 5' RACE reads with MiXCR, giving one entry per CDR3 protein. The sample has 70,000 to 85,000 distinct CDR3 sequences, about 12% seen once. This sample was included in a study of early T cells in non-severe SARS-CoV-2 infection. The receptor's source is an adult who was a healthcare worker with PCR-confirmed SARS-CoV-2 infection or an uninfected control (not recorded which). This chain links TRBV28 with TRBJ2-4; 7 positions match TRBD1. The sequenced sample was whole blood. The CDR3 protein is CASRPDRALAKNIQYF. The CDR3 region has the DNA TGTGCCAGCAGACCCGACAGGGCTCTAGCCAAAAACATTCAGTACTTC.